This T cell receptor (beta chain) appears in the sequencing data of a study of blood T cell repertoires in COVID-19. Data came from immunoSEQ multiplex PCR; TCRdb stores just in-frame clones and leaves some out. This sample has about 160,000 clones; 87% occur once, and the top ten carry just under 4%. This CDR3 comprises 16 residues. In germline, CDR1 is MNHEY, CDR2 SMNVEV (reference sequence). The trim removed 7 bases at V and 6 bases at J, leaving 14 bases unmatched. The origin of this receptor is a woman in her sixties who had recovered from COVID-19. This sequence joins TRBV27 and TRBJ2-3, with 9 positions matching TRBD2. Sequenced material: peripheral blood. DNA for the CDR3: TGTGCCAGCAAAACTCTGGTAGCGGGGGCGAGGGATACGCAGTATTTT. Amino acids: CASKTLVAGARDTQYF.